Below are 5 T cell receptor beta chains sequenced from a single sample in a study of cytomegalovirus exposure and HLA in healthy donors (dated by TCRdb to about 2017). Library prep was done by the immunoSEQ multiplex PCR assay. For the multiplex PCR, a mixture combining 60 forward primers for TCR Vbeta segments and 13 reverse primers for TCR Jbeta segments was used. TCRdb retrieved this table from immuneACCESS and kept in-frame rearrangements only. Not all clones are present; in checked studies, unresolved V genes account for under half, and no reason is known for the remainder. Counted in this sample were about 76,000 clones; roughly 70% of them appeared once. The top ten hold roughly 4.9% of the sample. Sequencing was done on a sample of PBMCs. These receptors originate from a man between 60 and 70 years old in good health and CMV-seropositive.

The sample holds a few counts of this clone. The same CDR3 also results from other DNA sequences found in this sample. The rearrangement joins TRBV5-1 to TRBJ1-2; D is ambiguous. The CDR3 has 15 amino acids. Germline lookup yields CDR1 SGHRS and CDR2 YFSETQ. V was clipped by 0 bases and J by 4 bases, with 13 bases between them. CDR3 residues: CASSLGASPAYGYTF. CDR3 DNA sequence: TGCGCCAGCAGCTTGGGAGCTTCACCCGCCTATGGCTACACCTTC.

The chain uses TRBV7-8 and TRBJ1-2, with TRBD1 matching over 7 bases. This CDR3 is built from 15 residues. Unmatched junction bases numbered 8, after V lost 3 bases and J lost 4 bases. Germline CDR1 and CDR2: SGHVS and FQNEAQ. This CDR3 reads CASSFRTGDFYGYTF. In DNA, the CDR3 is TGTGCCAGCAGCTTTCGGACAGGCGACTTCTATGGCTACACCTTC.

The gene calls are TRBV7-6 and TRBJ2-5, with TRBD2 as a possible D gene (6 bases). The V gene lost 5 bases and the J gene lost 3 bases, with 10 bases spanning the gap. CDR1 and CDR2 from the germline V gene are SGHVS and FNYEAQ. The CDR3 runs 13 residues. CDR3 DNA sequence: TGTGCCAGCAGCCCGGCGGGAAAAGAGACCCAGTACTTC. Translated, it gives CASSPAGKETQYF.

The V and J genes are TRBV7-2 and TRBJ2-3; 10 bases agree with TRBD2. Germline trimming cut 8 bases from V and 5 bases from J; bases unmatched to any gene: 4. Germline lookup yields CDR1 SGHTA and CDR2 FQGNSA. CDR3 length: 13 residues. CDR3 amino acids: CASQSGGGDTQYF. CDR3 DNA: TGTGCCAGCCAGAGCGGGGGGGGAGATACGCAGTATTTT.

The chain is built from TRBV19 and TRBJ1-3; no reliable D call. The germline gives CDR1 LNHDA, CDR2 SQIVND (reference sequence). The V and J ends lost 5 bases and 0 bases respectively, with 11 bases between them. The CDR3 contains 15 residues. CDR3 region: CASSRDAGSGNTIYF. In nucleotides, the CDR3 is TGTGCCAGTAGTCGAGATGCGGGCTCTGGAAACACCATATATTTT.